This is a list of T cell receptor beta chains from one sample in a study of a mutant IDH1 vaccine in newly diagnosed glioma. Sequenced by immunoSEQ multiplex PCR; TCRdb stores in-frame clones only, minus some. The sample carries about 33,000 clones, about 88% recorded once. This material consisted of PBMCs, taken from a glioma patient treated with radiotherapy, temozolomide or both. These receptors all come from a woman aged 40 to 50 with glioma. Each CDR3 is given with its conserved first and last residue. The order of the fields is V gene, CDR3 length, J gene, D gene, clone size, CDR3 DNA, CDR3 protein. D genes are given only for firm matches. The size field is filled for only some rows; it gives once, few, many or a size class.

V: TRBV5-1
length: 13
J: TRBJ2-3
D: NA
size: NA
DNA: TGCGCCAGCAGTAGGGTTTTCGGAGATACGCAGTATTTT
CDR3: CASSRVFGDTQYF

V: TRBV5-5
length: 13
J: TRBJ1-4
D: TRBD1
size: NA
DNA: TGTGCCAGCAGCTTACAGGGGGCTGAAAAACTGTTTTTT
CDR3: CASSLQGAEKLFF

V: TRBV7-2
length: 17
J: TRBJ2-6
D: TRBD2
size: NA
DNA: TGTGCCAGCAGCTTAGTTGCGGGGGGGCATGGGGCCAACGTCCTGACTTTC
CDR3: CASSLVAGGHGANVLTF

V: TRBV5-1
length: 15
J: TRBJ2-2
D: NA
size: NA
DNA: TGCGCCAGCAGCCTGGCGGTGACCGGGACCGGGGAGCTGTTTTTT
CDR3: CASSLAVTGTGELFF

V: TRBV18
length: 15
J: TRBJ1-2
D: TRBD1
size: NA
DNA: TGTGCCAGCTCACAAATGGGGACAGGGAACTATGGCTACACCTTC
CDR3: CASSQMGTGNYGYTF

V: TRBV11-2
length: 15
J: TRBJ2-2
D: NA
size: NA
DNA: TGTGCCAGCAGCTTAGGGTCAGGCCTCGACGGGGAGCTGTTTTTT
CDR3: CASSLGSGLDGELFF

V: TRBV30
length: 12
J: TRBJ2-5
D: TRBD1
size: NA
DNA: TGTGCCTCCGACAGGGGATCAGAGACCCAGTACTTC
CDR3: CASDRGSETQYF

V: TRBV5-1
length: 14
J: TRBJ1-1
D: NA
size: NA
DNA: TGCGCCAGCAGCTTCGTCAGGGGGAACACTGAAGCTTTCTTT
CDR3: CASSFVRGNTEAFF

V: TRBV11-1
length: 12
J: TRBJ2-7
D: NA
size: NA
DNA: TGTGCCAGCGGGGGGAACTCCTACGAGCAGTACTTC
CDR3: CASGGNSYEQYF

V: TRBV7-9
length: 14
J: TRBJ1-1
D: NA
size: NA
DNA: TGTGCCAGCAGCTCTTTAGGGGGGTACACTGAAGCTTTCTTT
CDR3: CASSSLGGYTEAFF

V: TRBV4-3
length: 13
J: TRBJ1-6
D: NA
size: NA
DNA: TGCGCCAGCAGCCAAGATGACGATTCACCCCTCCACTTT
CDR3: CASSQDDDSPLHF

V: TRBV15
length: 13
J: TRBJ2-1
D: NA
size: NA
DNA: TGTGCCACCAGCAGAGATCTGAAGGGTCAGCAGTTCTTC
CDR3: CATSRDLKGQQFF

V: TRBV29-1
length: 15
J: TRBJ2-3
D: TRBD2
size: NA
DNA: TGCAGCGTTGTGGGGACTAGCGGGAGCACAGATACGCAGTATTTT
CDR3: CSVVGTSGSTDTQYF

V: TRBV6-6
length: 15
J: TRBJ1-4
D: NA
size: NA
DNA: TGTGCCAGCAGTCCACCGACAGCAACTAATGAAAAACTGTTTTTT
CDR3: CASSPPTATNEKLFF

V: TRBV30
length: 15
J: TRBJ2-1
D: TRBD1
size: NA
DNA: TGTGCCTGGAGTGGGCAAGCCGGGACAGCGAATGAGCAGTTCTTC
CDR3: CAWSGQAGTANEQFF

V: TRBV1
length: 20
J: TRBJ2-7
D: NA
size: NA
DNA: TGCACCAGCAGCCTACCCAAGGTCCGCCAGCTTGGACATCCTTTCTACGAGCAGTACTTC
CDR3: CTSSLPKVRQLGHPFYEQYF

V: TRBV4-2
length: 16
J: TRBJ2-1
D: TRBD2
size: NA
DNA: TGTGCCAGCAGCCATGCACTAGCGGGGGGCCCCAATGAGCAGTTCTTC
CDR3: CASSHALAGGPNEQFF

V: TRBV29-1
length: 11
J: TRBJ2-2
D: NA
size: once
DNA: TGCAGCGTTGAGTCCAAGGCGGAGCTGTTTTTT
CDR3: CSVESKAELFF

V: TRBV7-2
length: 18
J: TRBJ2-5
D: NA
size: NA
DNA: TGTGCCAGCAGCTTATGGGACCCTTACTTCCTTTTAAATGAGACCCAGTACTTC
CDR3: CASSLWDPYFLLNETQYF

V: TRBV7-9
length: 12
J: TRBJ2-3
D: NA
size: NA
DNA: TGTGCCAGCACTCCGGGTACAGATACGCAGTATTTT
CDR3: CASTPGTDTQYF

V: TRBV28
length: 15
J: TRBJ1-5
D: TRBD1
size: NA
DNA: TGTGCCAGCAGTCCCCCGGGACAGGTCAATCAGCCCCAGCATTTT
CDR3: CASSPPGQVNQPQHF

V: TRBV19
length: 13
J: TRBJ2-7
D: NA
size: NA
DNA: TGTGCCAGTAGTATGGACAGTGCCTACGAGCAGTACTTC
CDR3: CASSMDSAYEQYF

V: TRBV13
length: 14
J: TRBJ2-1
D: NA
size: NA
DNA: TGTGCCAGCAGCTTCTCGGGAATAAGAAATGAGCAGTTCTTC
CDR3: CASSFSGIRNEQFF

V: TRBV30
length: 11
J: TRBJ1-2
D: NA
size: NA
DNA: TGTGCCTGGAGGAAGGAGGATGGCTACACCTTC
CDR3: CAWRKEDGYTF

V: TRBV29-1
length: 13
J: TRBJ2-3
D: TRBD2
size: NA
DNA: TGCAGCGAAATTAGCGGGAGAACAGATACGCAGTATTTT
CDR3: CSEISGRTDTQYF

V: TRBV7-2
length: 17
J: TRBJ2-7
D: TRBD2
size: NA
DNA: TGTGCCAGCAGCCCAACCGAACTAGCGGGGGTGATCTACGAGCAGTACTTC
CDR3: CASSPTELAGVIYEQYF

V: TRBV5-5
length: 15
J: TRBJ1-1
D: NA
size: NA
DNA: TGTGCCAGCAGCTTGATAGGGAGTCAAGACACTGAAGCTTTCTTT
CDR3: CASSLIGSQDTEAFF

V: TRBV4-2
length: 15
J: TRBJ1-1
D: NA
size: NA
DNA: TGTGCCAGCAGCCAAGAGGTAGGACCGAACACTGAAGCTTTCTTT
CDR3: CASSQEVGPNTEAFF

V: TRBV5-1
length: 13
J: TRBJ2-1
D: NA
size: NA
DNA: TGCGCCAGCAGCTTGGTCAGGAACAATGAGCAGTTCTTC
CDR3: CASSLVRNNEQFF

V: TRBV5-1
length: 15
J: TRBJ1-1
D: NA
size: few
DNA: TGCGCCAGCACCTTAGGGACATTTGGGAACACTGAAGCTTTCTTT
CDR3: CASTLGTFGNTEAFF

V: TRBV5-1
length: 16
J: TRBJ2-3
D: TRBD2
size: NA
DNA: TGCGCCAGCAGTGAGACTAGCGGGGTTAACACAGATACGCAGTATTTT
CDR3: CASSETSGVNTDTQYF

V: TRBV5-1
length: 13
J: TRBJ1-1
D: NA
size: NA
DNA: TGCGCCAGCAGCTGGGCCGGGGGGGCTGAAGCTTTCTTT
CDR3: CASSWAGGAEAFF

V: TRBV5-5
length: 15
J: TRBJ2-7
D: NA
size: NA
DNA: TGTGCCAGCAGCTTGGGGGATGACGGAGCCGGGGAGCAGTACTTC
CDR3: CASSLGDDGAGEQYF

V: TRBV6-5
length: 15
J: TRBJ1-3
D: TRBD1
size: NA
DNA: TGTGCCAGCAGGAACAGGGGGCTAGGTGGAAACACCATATATTTT
CDR3: CASRNRGLGGNTIYF

V: TRBV7-2
length: 15
J: TRBJ2-7
D: TRBD2
size: NA
DNA: TGTGCCAGCAGCATGCTAGCGGGAGGAGCCTACGAGCAGTACTTC
CDR3: CASSMLAGGAYEQYF

V: TRBV7-8
length: 15
J: TRBJ2-7
D: TRBD1
size: NA
DNA: TGTGCCAGCAGCCCCGGACAGGGTCCCTCCTACGAGCAGTACTTC
CDR3: CASSPGQGPSYEQYF

V: TRBV14
length: 13
J: TRBJ2-7
D: NA
size: NA
DNA: TGTGCCAGCAGCTGGGGGCTGAAAGACGAGCAGTACTTC
CDR3: CASSWGLKDEQYF

V: TRBV30
length: 13
J: TRBJ1-4
D: NA
size: NA
DNA: TGTGCCTGGAATCCGGTAGGAAGTGAAAAACTGTTTTTT
CDR3: CAWNPVGSEKLFF

V: TRBV30
length: 15
J: TRBJ1-2
D: NA
size: NA
DNA: TGTGCCTGGACTGGACGTAACCCGACTAACTATGGCTACACCTTC
CDR3: CAWTGRNPTNYGYTF

V: TRBV29-1
length: 12
J: TRBJ1-2
D: NA
size: few
DNA: TGCAGCGTTGAGGGGGGTATCGATGGCTACACCTTC
CDR3: CSVEGGIDGYTF

V: TRBV4-1
length: 14
J: TRBJ1-2
D: NA
size: NA
DNA: TGCGCCAGCAGCCAAGAAAACACCAACTATGGCTACACCTTC
CDR3: CASSQENTNYGYTF

V: TRBV10-3
length: 16
J: TRBJ2-7
D: NA
size: NA
DNA: TGTGCCATCAACAAAAGTCCCGGGACGGTCTCCTACGAGCAGTACTTC
CDR3: CAINKSPGTVSYEQYF

V: TRBV20-1
length: 11
J: TRBJ2-7
D: NA
size: NA
DNA: TGCAGTGCTAAGCCGTCCTACGAGCAGTACTTC
CDR3: CSAKPSYEQYF

V: TRBV4-2
length: 16
J: TRBJ2-2
D: NA
size: NA
DNA: TGTGCCAGCAGCCAAGATATCCTCTCCCGGAACGGGGAGCTGTTTTTT
CDR3: CASSQDILSRNGELFF

V: TRBV4-3
length: 15
J: TRBJ1-1
D: NA
size: once
DNA: TGCGCCAGCAGCCGCGCCCAGGGGCGGGGTACTGAAGCTTTCTTT
CDR3: CASSRAQGRGTEAFF

V: TRBV6-5
length: 14
J: TRBJ1-4
D: NA
size: NA
DNA: TGTGCCAGCAGTCCAGGGGACGCGAATGAAAAACTGTTTTTT
CDR3: CASSPGDANEKLFF

V: TRBV10-3
length: 15
J: TRBJ1-1
D: TRBD1
size: NA
DNA: TGTGCCATCAGTGCCACAGGGGGCCTGAACACTGAAGCTTTCTTT
CDR3: CAISATGGLNTEAFF

V: TRBV19
length: 14
J: TRBJ1-5
D: NA
size: NA
DNA: TGTGCCAGTAGTAGGTCGGGCAGCAATCAGCCCCAGCATTTT
CDR3: CASSRSGSNQPQHF

V: TRBV4-2
length: 18
J: TRBJ2-1
D: TRBD2
size: NA
DNA: TGTGCCAGCAGCCCGGAAGGTTGGCGGACTAGCGGCAGCAATGAGCAGTTCTTC
CDR3: CASSPEGWRTSGSNEQFF

V: TRBV5-1
length: 16
J: TRBJ2-7
D: TRBD1
size: NA
DNA: TGCGCCAGCAGCTGGACCGGACAGGGTGGTAACTACGAGCAGTACTTC
CDR3: CASSWTGQGGNYEQYF

V: TRBV5-5
length: 11
J: TRBJ2-7
D: NA
size: NA
DNA: TGTGCCAGCAGCTTGGCCTACGAGCAGTACTTC
CDR3: CASSLAYEQYF

V: TRBV6-6
length: 16
J: TRBJ1-1
D: NA
size: few
DNA: TGTGCCAGCAGTTACCCCCCCCAGACTATGAACACTGAAGCTTTCTTT
CDR3: CASSYPPQTMNTEAFF

V: TRBV4-1
length: 14
J: TRBJ2-7
D: NA
size: NA
DNA: TGCGCCAGCAGCCAAGAGCCCGAGCCGGGGGAGCAGTACTTC
CDR3: CASSQEPEPGEQYF